This is a list of T cell receptor beta chains from one sample in a study of blood T cell repertoires in COVID-19. Sequencing was performed with immunoSEQ multiplex PCR; in TCRdb, only in-frame clones are kept and a portion is missing. The profile shows about 120,000 clones, roughly 83% of them singletons. The specimen was peripheral blood. These receptors were obtained from a man in his thirties or forties with acute or convalescent COVID-19. CDR3s include the opening cysteine and the closing phenylalanine or tryptophan. D genes are given only for firm matches. Not every row has a clone size; where given, it reads once, few, many or a size class.

d_gene: .; abundance: .; j_gene: TRBJ1-2; v_gene: TRBV9; CDR3nt: TGTGCCAGCAGCGTAGACGGGGATTACTATGGCTACACCTTC; CDR3aa: CASSVDGDYYGYTF
d_gene: .; abundance: .; j_gene: TRBJ2-2; v_gene: TRBV7-2; CDR3nt: TGTGCCAGCAGCTTAACCCCGGACACCGGGGAGCTGTTTTTT; CDR3aa: CASSLTPDTGELFF
d_gene: TRBD1; abundance: .; j_gene: TRBJ2-7; v_gene: TRBV14; CDR3nt: TGTGCCAGCAGCCAAGAGGGACAGGGCTACGAGCAGTACTTC; CDR3aa: CASSQEGQGYEQYF
d_gene: .; abundance: .; j_gene: TRBJ1-5; v_gene: TRBV2; CDR3nt: TGTGCCAGCAGTGGGCGGGGCAGTAGCAATCAGCCCCAGCATTTT; CDR3aa: CASSGRGSSNQPQHF
d_gene: .; abundance: .; j_gene: TRBJ1-1; v_gene: TRBV21-1; CDR3nt: TGTGCCAGCAGCAAAGACTGCGGCACTGAAGCTTTCTTT; CDR3aa: CASSKDCGTEAFF
d_gene: .; abundance: .; j_gene: TRBJ1-5; v_gene: TRBV5-1; CDR3nt: TGCGCCAGCAGCTTGGGGCAGGGCCAGCCCCAGCATTTT; CDR3aa: CASSLGQGQPQHF
d_gene: TRBD1; abundance: .; j_gene: TRBJ1-6; v_gene: TRBV7-8; CDR3nt: TGTGCCAGCAGCTTAGTATTACAGGGGAATTCACCCCTCCACTTT; CDR3aa: CASSLVLQGNSPLHF
d_gene: TRBD1; abundance: .; j_gene: TRBJ1-2; v_gene: TRBV19; CDR3nt: TGTGCCAGTAGGGAGACAGGGAATGGGGCCTATGGCTACACCTTC; CDR3aa: CASRETGNGAYGYTF
d_gene: TRBD1; abundance: .; j_gene: TRBJ2-5; v_gene: TRBV9; CDR3nt: TGTGCCAGCAGCGTAGCTGGGACAGTCCGGGAGACCCAGTACTTC; CDR3aa: CASSVAGTVRETQYF
d_gene: .; abundance: once; j_gene: TRBJ2-5; v_gene: TRBV5-6; CDR3nt: TGTGCCAGCAGCTTGGAAGCCCACGAGCGGGAGACCCAGTACTTC; CDR3aa: CASSLEAHERETQYF
d_gene: TRBD1; abundance: .; j_gene: TRBJ1-2; v_gene: TRBV12-3/TRBV12-4; CDR3nt: TGTGCCAGCAGTCCGACAGGGGCAGGAGGCTACACCTTC; CDR3aa: CASSPTGAGGYTF
d_gene: TRBD2; abundance: .; j_gene: TRBJ2-3; v_gene: TRBV9; CDR3nt: TGTGCCAGCAGCGTAGGACTAGCGGAAGCAGATACGCAGTATTTT; CDR3aa: CASSVGLAEADTQYF
d_gene: .; abundance: once; j_gene: TRBJ1-3; v_gene: TRBV7-8; CDR3nt: TGTGCCAGCAGCGCTTGGGAGGGCAAGACTTCGGGAAACACCATATATTTT; CDR3aa: CASSAWEGKTSGNTIYF
d_gene: .; abundance: .; j_gene: TRBJ2-1; v_gene: TRBV12-3/TRBV12-4; CDR3nt: TGTGCCAGCAGTTTAGACGCGTCTGGGCAGTTCTTC; CDR3aa: CASSLDASGQFF
d_gene: TRBD2; abundance: .; j_gene: TRBJ2-1; v_gene: TRBV11-2; CDR3nt: TGTGCCAGCAGCCGGGAGGTTAGGTACAATGAGCAGTTCTTC; CDR3aa: CASSREVRYNEQFF
d_gene: TRBD2; abundance: once; j_gene: TRBJ2-1; v_gene: TRBV11-3; CDR3nt: TGTGCCAGCAGCCTGCGGACTAGCGGGAACAATGAGCAGTTCTTC; CDR3aa: CASSLRTSGNNEQFF
d_gene: .; abundance: few; j_gene: TRBJ2-1; v_gene: TRBV13; CDR3nt: TGTGCCAGCAGCTTTACCGTGGATGGCGGGGCCGACAATGAGCAGTTCTTC; CDR3aa: CASSFTVDGGADNEQFF
d_gene: .; abundance: .; j_gene: TRBJ1-2; v_gene: TRBV5-1; CDR3nt: TGCGCCAGCAGCTTGGATACAGGGTCTGGCTACACCTTC; CDR3aa: CASSLDTGSGYTF
d_gene: .; abundance: .; j_gene: TRBJ1-3; v_gene: TRBV13; CDR3nt: TGTGCCAGCAGCCCACTTGGAAACACCATATATTTT; CDR3aa: CASSPLGNTIYF
d_gene: TRBD1; abundance: .; j_gene: TRBJ1-1; v_gene: TRBV6-2/TRBV6-3; CDR3nt: TGTGCCAGCAGTCCAGACAGGGAAATGAACACTGAAGCTTTCTTT; CDR3aa: CASSPDREMNTEAFF
d_gene: .; abundance: .; j_gene: TRBJ2-1; v_gene: TRBV20-1; CDR3nt: TGCAGTGCCAGGATCATCAATGAGCAGTTCTTC; CDR3aa: CSARIINEQFF
d_gene: .; abundance: .; j_gene: TRBJ2-7; v_gene: TRBV12-3/TRBV12-4; CDR3nt: TGTGCCAGCAGCCCAGGACAGTACGAGCAGTACTTC; CDR3aa: CASSPGQYEQYF
d_gene: .; abundance: .; j_gene: TRBJ2-2; v_gene: TRBV19; CDR3nt: TGTGCCAGTAGTATAGGCGTCACCGGGGAGCTGTTTTTT; CDR3aa: CASSIGVTGELFF
d_gene: .; abundance: .; j_gene: TRBJ1-2; v_gene: TRBV5-1; CDR3nt: TGCGCCAGCAGCCACCCTGGGGGCCAGGGCTCTGGCACCTTC; CDR3aa: CASSHPGGQGSGTF